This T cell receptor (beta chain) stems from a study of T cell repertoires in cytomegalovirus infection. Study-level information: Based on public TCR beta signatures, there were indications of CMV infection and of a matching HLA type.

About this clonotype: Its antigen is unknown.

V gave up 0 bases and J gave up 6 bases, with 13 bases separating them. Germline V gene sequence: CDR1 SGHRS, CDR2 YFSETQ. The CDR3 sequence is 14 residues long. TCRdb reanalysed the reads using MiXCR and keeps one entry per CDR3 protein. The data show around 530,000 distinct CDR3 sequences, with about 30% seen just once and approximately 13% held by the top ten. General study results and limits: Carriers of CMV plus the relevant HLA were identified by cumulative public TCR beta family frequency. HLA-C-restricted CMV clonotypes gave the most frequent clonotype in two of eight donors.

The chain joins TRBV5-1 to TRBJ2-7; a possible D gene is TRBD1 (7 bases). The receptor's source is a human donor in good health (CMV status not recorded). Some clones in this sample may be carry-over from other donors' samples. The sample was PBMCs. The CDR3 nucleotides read TGCGCCAGCAGCTTGGGCGGGACAGCCTCCGAGCAGTACTTC. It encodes CASSLGGTASEQYF.